This entry lists 10 T cell receptor beta chains sequenced from one sample in a study of radiotherapy plus CTLA-4 blockade in lung cancer. Measured with immunoSEQ multiplex PCR; TCRdb has only the in-frame clones, and not every one. Among some 80,000 clones listed, around 79% were seen once. Sequencing used peripheral blood, obtained from a patient treated with radiotherapy plus ipilimumab. The source of these receptors is a human donor with non-small cell lung cancer whose response to radiotherapy plus ipilimumab could not be evaluated. Some clones in this sample may be carry-over from other donors' samples.

This clone was detected only a few times. J is TRBJ1-6 and V is TRBV7-9, with 8 bases lining up with TRBD1. The J segment lost 8 bases and the V segment lost 6 bases, leaving 15 bases of the junction unmatched. CDR1 is SEHNR, CDR2 FQNEAQ, per germline (reference sequence). The CDR3 is made up of 17 amino acids. CDR3 residues: CASREPQGALRDSPLHF. The CDR3, as DNA: TGTGCCAGCAGAGAGCCCCAGGGGGCGCTTAGAGATTCACCCCTCCACTTT.

The rearrangement links TRBV4-1 to TRBJ1-5; D call uncertain. V lost 4 bases, J lost 3 bases, and 10 bases lay in between. This CDR3 is 14 amino acids long. Germline V CDR1 and CDR2: MGHRA, YSYEKL. The CDR3 loop is CASSPRGDNQPQHF. For the CDR3, the DNA is TGCGCCAGCAGCCCCCGGGGAGACAATCAGCCCCAGCATTTT.

This clone turned up a few times. The gene calls are TRBV4-2 and TRBJ2-2; 7 positions agree with TRBD2. Per germline, CDR1 LGHNA and CDR2 YNFKEQ. V gave up 0 bases and J gave up 7 bases; unmatched junction bases: 8. The CDR3 totals 16 residues. CDR3 residues: CASSQDISGGNGELFF. The CDR3 DNA reads as TGTGCCAGCAGCCAAGATATCTCGGGAGGAAACGGGGAGCTGTTTTTT.

The gene calls are TRBV28 and TRBJ2-7; 7 bases fit TRBD2. CDR1 is MDHEN, CDR2 SYDVKM, per germline. The CDR3 contains 13 residues. Trimming cost V 3 bases and J 4 bases; bases outside gene matches: 3. The CDR3 DNA follows: TGTGCCAGCAGTTTTGGGGGGGGGTACGAGCAGTACTTC. It codes for CASSFGGGYEQYF.

For this clone: Germline is not matched at one junction end, which may reflect a read error. The V gene is TRBV29-1, the J gene TRBJ2-5; 12 bases map to TRBD2. Per the germline V gene, CDR1 is SQVTM and CDR2 is ANQGSEA. This CDR3 spans 16 amino acids. DNA for the CDR3: TGCAGCGTCCCCGGACTAGCGGGGTCGGAACAAGAGGCCCAGTACTTC. Its protein product is CSVPGLAGSEQEAQYF.

This sequence joins TRBV19 and TRBJ1-2; 8 bases are a match to TRBD1. Germline values: CDR1 LNHDA, CDR2 SQIVND (reference sequence). The CDR3 runs to 17 residues. V was clipped by 0 bases and J by 4 bases; unmatched bases: 10. The CDR3 nucleotides read TGTGCCAGTAGTATAGATCTATGGACAGGGCATCGCTATGGCTACACCTTC. This codes for CASSIDLWTGHRYGYTF. The whole variable domain, filled in from reference TRBV19 and TRBJ1-2, reads DGGITQSPKYLFRKEGQNVTLSCEQNLNHDAMYWYRQDPGQGLRLIYYSQIVNDFQKGDIAEGYSVSREKKESFPLTVTSAQKNPTAFYLCASSIDLWTGHRYGYTFGSGTRLTVV.

The chain employs TRBV11-2 and TRBJ1-6, with D uncertain. V was shortened by 5 bases and J by 8 bases, with 7 bases between the two germline ends. Germline V gene lookup returns CDR1 SGHAT and CDR2 FQNNGV. This CDR3 is built from 12 residues. The CDR3 loop reads CASSLPYSPLHF. The CDR3 nucleotides read TGTGCCAGCAGCCTTCCCTATTCACCCCTCCACTTT.

This chain uses TRBV19 with TRBJ1-2, with TRBD1 identical over 9 bases. Unmatched junction bases numbered 7, after V lost 3 bases and J lost 8 bases. CDR1 and CDR2 (germline): LNHDA, SQIVND (reference sequence). There are 14 residues in the CDR3. This chain's CDR3 is CASSMGDRVVGYTF. CDR3 sequence (DNA): TGTGCCAGTAGTATGGGGGACAGGGTCGTGGGCTACACCTTC.

This clone occurred a few times. The V and J genes are TRBV11-1 and TRBJ2-5; the D gene is possibly TRBD2 (6 bases). This CDR3 has 15 amino acids. V was clipped by 3 bases and J by 5 bases, with 16 bases between them. The V gene's germline CDR1 is SGHAT and CDR2 FQDESV (reference sequence). The CDR3 DNA is TGTGCCAGCAGCTTCGGGGGTCATGAGCTTGAGACCCAGTACTTC. Translation gives CASSFGGHELETQYF.

The V gene is TRBV28, the J gene TRBJ1-1; D is undetermined. The germline gives CDR1 MDHEN, CDR2 SYDVKM. V was clipped by 10 bases and J by 0 bases, with 12 bases between them. This CDR3 is 13 amino acids long. DNA for the CDR3: TGTGCCACCCAAAGCCATCTGAACACTGAAGCTTTCTTT. Translation gives CATQSHLNTEAFF.